A selection of T cell receptor beta chains follows, all from one sample in a study of control samples from healthy donors and cancer patients. Clones were read by immunoSEQ multiplex PCR, and TCRdb kept only the in-frame ones, dropping some. The sample records 95,000 to 130,000 clones, 88% being singletons. Source material: blood. The receptors originated from a woman between 70 and 85 years old in good health. CDR3s include the opening cysteine and the closing phenylalanine or tryptophan. The D gene is left open where the match is weak. Rows may omit the clone size; those that give it use once, few, many or a size class.

J gene	clone size	V gene	D gene	CDR3 protein	CDR3 DNA
TRBJ2-6	.	TRBV5-1	.	CASSGSSFSGANVLTF	TGCGCCAGCAGCGGATCTTCATTCTCTGGGGCCAACGTCCTGACTTTC
TRBJ1-1	.	TRBV7-9	.	CASSLASQGQAFF	TGTGCCAGCAGCTTAGCGTCCCAGGGGCAAGCTTTCTTT
TRBJ2-4	once	TRBV7-9	.	CASSLGQGRNIQYF	TGTGCCAGCAGCTTAGGTCAGGGGAGGAACATTCAGTACTTC
TRBJ2-1	.	TRBV19	.	CASSPRDLISGNEQFF	TGTGCCAGTAGCCCCCGAGACTTGATCTCGGGCAATGAGCAGTTCTTC
TRBJ2-7	few	TRBV5-4	.	CASSSDGGLHYEQYF	TGTGCCAGCAGTTCCGACGGAGGTCTTCATTACGAGCAGTACTTC
TRBJ1-6	.	TRBV5-1	TRBD1	CASSMDRSNSPLHF	TGCGCCAGCAGTATGGACAGGTCGAATTCACCCCTCCACTTT
TRBJ1-6	few	TRBV25-1	TRBD1	CASSDRQGHSPLHF	TGTGCCAGCAGTGATCGACAGGGCCATTCACCCCTCCACTTT
TRBJ2-7	few	TRBV12-3/TRBV12-4	TRBD1	CASRLQGAHEQYF	TGTGCCAGCAGACTTCAGGGGGCCCACGAGCAGTACTTC
TRBJ1-5	.	TRBV2	TRBD1	CASTPGGGRQPQHF	TGTGCCAGCACCCCCGGAGGGGGCCGGCAGCCCCAGCATTTT
TRBJ1-6	few	TRBV7-9	.	CASSPGTMDSPLHF	TGTGCCAGCAGTCCCGGGACAATGGATTCACCCCTCCACTTT
TRBJ1-1	.	TRBV6-2/TRBV6-3	.	CASSYSGGNTEAFF	TGTGCCAGCAGTTACTCAGGCGGCAACACTGAAGCTTTCTTT
TRBJ1-1	once	TRBV15	.	CATSRDNRNTEAFF	TGTGCCACCAGCAGAGATAACAGGAACACTGAAGCTTTCTTT
TRBJ1-4	.	TRBV5-6	.	CASSLVGQTTNEKLFF	TGTGCCAGCAGCTTGGTAGGCCAAACAACTAATGAAAAACTGTTTTTT
TRBJ1-1	.	TRBV18	.	CASSPQGGTEAFF	TGTGCCAGCTCGCCGCAGGGTGGCACTGAAGCTTTCTTT
TRBJ1-3	.	TRBV5-5	.	CASSLGGAPFSGNTIYF	TGTGCCAGCAGCCTTGGAGGAGCGCCCTTTAGTGGAAACACCATATATTTT
TRBJ1-1	.	TRBV5-4	.	CASSFPSGEWTEAFF	TGTGCCAGCAGCTTCCCCTCTGGGGAATGGACTGAAGCTTTCTTT
TRBJ2-1	.	TRBV27	TRBD2	CASSYGGYGNEQFF	TGTGCCAGCAGTTACGGGGGGTATGGGAATGAGCAGTTCTTC
TRBJ1-3	.	TRBV5-8	TRBD1	CASNRDRGNTIYF	TGTGCCAGTAACCGGGACAGGGGAAACACCATATATTTT
TRBJ1-3	.	TRBV7-2	TRBD1	CASSVRQGALNF	TGTGCCAGCAGCGTCCGACAGGGGGCTTTAAATTTT
TRBJ2-3	.	TRBV4-1	.	CASSLAPGTDTQYF	TGCGCCAGCAGTCTAGCTCCTGGGACAGATACGCAGTATTTT
TRBJ1-1	.	TRBV19	.	CASSSSGSTEAFF	TGTGCCAGTAGTAGCTCAGGGAGCACTGAAGCTTTCTTT
TRBJ2-2	.	TRBV7-3	.	CASSSSGPSAGELFF	TGTGCCAGCAGCTCCTCCGGGCCCTCCGCCGGGGAGCTGTTTTTT
TRBJ1-2	.	TRBV5-1	.	CASSLGTRLFRGYTF	TGCGCCAGCAGCTTGGGGACAAGGCTTTTTCGAGGCTACACCTTC
TRBJ2-5	.	TRBV3-1/TRBV3-2	TRBD1	CASSQEMTGGARETQYF	TGTGCCAGCAGCCAAGAAATGACAGGGGGAGCCAGGGAGACCCAGTACTTC
TRBJ2-7	.	TRBV5-8	.	CASSPGFYEQYF	TGTGCCAGCAGCCCCGGGTTCTACGAGCAGTACTTC
TRBJ2-7	once	TRBV2	TRBD1	CASTREVGTGGAEQYF	TGTGCCAGCACGAGGGAGGTGGGGACAGGGGGCGCCGAGCAGTACTTC
TRBJ1-5	.	TRBV6-5	.	CASSHGGKGHQPQHF	TGTGCCAGCAGCCACGGGGGTAAGGGGCATCAGCCCCAGCATTTT
TRBJ2-3	.	TRBV6-5	.	CASSYSRGTEDTQYF	TGTGCCAGCAGTTACTCGAGGGGGACGGAAGATACGCAGTATTTT
TRBJ1-1	.	TRBV7-8	.	CASSLRGEHSNTEAFF	TGTGCCAGCAGCTTACGGGGCGAACACTCGAACACTGAAGCTTTCTTT
TRBJ2-5	.	TRBV6-5	.	CASSYGFTSVGETQYF	TGTGCCAGCAGTTACGGGTTTACATCAGTGGGGGAGACCCAGTACTTC
TRBJ2-7	.	TRBV5-1	TRBD1	CASSRSGTGIDEQYF	TGCGCCAGCAGTCGATCCGGGACAGGGATTGACGAGCAGTACTTC
TRBJ1-1	once	TRBV2	TRBD1	CASSAGQGFEAFF	TGTGCCAGCAGTGCGGGACAGGGCTTTGAAGCTTTCTTT
TRBJ1-1	.	TRBV6-5	.	CASSYPRVGDTEAFF	TGTGCCAGCAGTTACCCCCGGGTAGGGGACACTGAAGCTTTCTTT
TRBJ1-5	.	TRBV6-1	.	CASSEGHEQPQHF	TGTGCCAGCAGTGAAGGGCACGAACAGCCCCAGCATTTT
TRBJ1-1	.	TRBV4-1	.	CASSQVWASVENTEAFF	TGCGCCAGCAGCCAAGTATGGGCCTCGGTAGAGAACACTGAAGCTTTCTTT
TRBJ2-7	.	TRBV7-8	TRBD1	CASSLYVDRVSYEQYF	TGTGCCAGCAGCTTATATGTGGACAGGGTCTCCTACGAGCAGTACTTC
TRBJ2-7	once	TRBV15	TRBD2	CATSRAVAGGEQYF	TGTGCCACCAGCAGAGCGGTAGCGGGGGGGGAGCAGTACTTC
TRBJ2-5	once	TRBV4-1	.	CASSLSRTEQETQYF	TGCGCCAGCAGCTTAAGTAGGACAGAGCAAGAGACCCAGTACTTC
TRBJ2-3	.	TRBV7-9	.	CASGRDGERTDTQYF	TGTGCCAGCGGGAGAGACGGGGAGAGAACAGATACGCAGTATTTT
TRBJ1-1	once	TRBV6-5	TRBD1	CASRRPGGEAFF	TGTGCCAGCAGACGTCCAGGGGGTGAAGCTTTCTTT
TRBJ1-1	.	TRBV3-1/TRBV3-2	TRBD1	CASSQAGTDTEAFF	TGTGCCAGCAGCCAAGCCGGGACAGATACTGAAGCTTTCTTT